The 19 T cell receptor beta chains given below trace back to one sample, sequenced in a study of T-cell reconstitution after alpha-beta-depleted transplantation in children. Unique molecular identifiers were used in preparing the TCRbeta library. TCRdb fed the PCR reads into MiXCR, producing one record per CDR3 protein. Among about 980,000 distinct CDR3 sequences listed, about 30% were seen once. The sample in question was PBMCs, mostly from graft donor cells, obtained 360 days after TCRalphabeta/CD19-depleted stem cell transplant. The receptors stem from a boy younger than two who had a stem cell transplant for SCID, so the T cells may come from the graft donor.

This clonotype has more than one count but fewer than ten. The CDR3 nucleotides are TGTGCCAGCAGTATCGGGTCAGGGAACTTCAATCAGCCCCAGCATTTT. This codes for CASSIGSGNFNQPQHF. This chain connects TRBV5-8 to TRBJ1-5; perhaps TRBD1 as D (5 bases). This CDR3 region has 16 residues. Germline CDR1 is SGHTS and CDR2 is YDEGEE. The germline V and J ends were trimmed by 5 bases and 3 bases, with 18 bases remaining between them.

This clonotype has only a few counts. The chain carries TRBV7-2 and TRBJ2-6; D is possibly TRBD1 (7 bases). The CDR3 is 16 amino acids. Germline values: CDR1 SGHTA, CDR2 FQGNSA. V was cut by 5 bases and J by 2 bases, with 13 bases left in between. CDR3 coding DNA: TGTGCCAGCAGCCCCGACAGGGAGGCTGGGGCCAACGTCCTGACTTTC. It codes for CASSPDREAGANVLTF. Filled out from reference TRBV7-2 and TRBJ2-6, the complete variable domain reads GAGVSQSPSNKVTEKGKDVELRCDPISGHTALYWYRQSLGQGLEFLIYFQGNSAPDKSGLPSDRFSAERTGGSVSTLTIQRTQQEDSAVYLCASSPDREAGANVLTFGAGSRLTVL.

DNA for the CDR3: TGCGCCAGCAGCCAAGATCCCCCCGGGACAGTCTCCTACGAGCAGTACTTC. Translation: CASSQDPPGTVSYEQYF. The chain recombines TRBV4-3 with TRBJ2-7, with 7 nucleotides matching TRBD1. Germline V gene sequence: CDR1 LGHNA, CDR2 YSLEER. The CDR3 consists of 17 residues. V lost 0 bases and J lost 0; bases outside the gene matches: 8.

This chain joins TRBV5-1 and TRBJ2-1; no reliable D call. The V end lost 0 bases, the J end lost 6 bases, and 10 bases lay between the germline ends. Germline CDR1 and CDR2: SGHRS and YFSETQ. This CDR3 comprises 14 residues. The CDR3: CASSLVVRINEQFF. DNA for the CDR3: TGCGCCAGCAGCTTGGTGGTTAGGATCAATGAGCAGTTCTTC.

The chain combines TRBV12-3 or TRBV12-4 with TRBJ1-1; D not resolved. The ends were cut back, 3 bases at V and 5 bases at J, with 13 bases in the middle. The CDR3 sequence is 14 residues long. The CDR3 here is CASSFGGVITEAFF. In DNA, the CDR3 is TGTGCCAGCAGTTTCGGCGGGGTAATAACTGAAGCTTTCTTT.

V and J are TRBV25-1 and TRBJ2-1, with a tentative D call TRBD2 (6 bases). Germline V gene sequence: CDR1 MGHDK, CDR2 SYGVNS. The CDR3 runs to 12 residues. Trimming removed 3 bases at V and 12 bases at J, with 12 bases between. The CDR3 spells CASSDSGHGQFF. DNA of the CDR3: TGTGCCAGCAGTGATAGCGGCCATGGGCAGTTCTTC.

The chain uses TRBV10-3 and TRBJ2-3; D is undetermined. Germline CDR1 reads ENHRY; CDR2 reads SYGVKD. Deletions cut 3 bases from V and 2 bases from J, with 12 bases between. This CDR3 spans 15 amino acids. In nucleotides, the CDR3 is TGTGCCATCAGTGATAGTGGCCAGTTCACAGATACGCAGTATTTT. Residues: CAISDSGQFTDTQYF.

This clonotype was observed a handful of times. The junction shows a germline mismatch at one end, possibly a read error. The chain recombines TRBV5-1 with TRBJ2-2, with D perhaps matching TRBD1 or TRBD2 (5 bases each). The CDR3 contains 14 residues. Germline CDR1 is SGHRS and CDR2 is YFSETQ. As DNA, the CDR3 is TGTGCCAGCAGTCTCGAGGGGAGCACCGGGGAGCTGTTTTTT. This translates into CASSLEGSTGELFF.

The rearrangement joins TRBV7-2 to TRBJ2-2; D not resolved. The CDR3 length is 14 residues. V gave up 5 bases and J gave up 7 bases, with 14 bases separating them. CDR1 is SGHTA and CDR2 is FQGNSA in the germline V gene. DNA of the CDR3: TGTGCCAGCAGCCCCGCCTTCGGGCACGGGGAGCTGTTTTTT. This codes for CASSPAFGHGELFF.

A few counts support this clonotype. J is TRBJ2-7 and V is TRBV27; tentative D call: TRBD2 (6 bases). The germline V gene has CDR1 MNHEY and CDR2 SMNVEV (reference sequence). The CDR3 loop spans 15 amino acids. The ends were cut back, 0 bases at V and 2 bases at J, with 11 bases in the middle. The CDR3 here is CASSLSAGTTYEQYF. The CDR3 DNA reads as TGTGCCAGCAGTTTATCCGCGGGGACCACCTACGAGCAGTACTTC.

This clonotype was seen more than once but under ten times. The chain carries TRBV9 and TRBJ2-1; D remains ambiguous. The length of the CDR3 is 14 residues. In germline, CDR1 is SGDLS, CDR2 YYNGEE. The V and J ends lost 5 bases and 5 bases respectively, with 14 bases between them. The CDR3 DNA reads TGTGCCAGCAGTCCCCGATGGACGCACAATGAGCAGTTCTTC. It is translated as CASSPRWTHNEQFF.

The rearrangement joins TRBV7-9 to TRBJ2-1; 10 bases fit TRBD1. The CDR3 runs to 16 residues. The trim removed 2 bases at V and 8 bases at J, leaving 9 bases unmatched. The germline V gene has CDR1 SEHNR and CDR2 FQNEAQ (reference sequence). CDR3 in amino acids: CASSLLTGGKGDEQFF. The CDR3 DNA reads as TGTGCCAGCAGCTTACTGACAGGGGGCAAAGGAGATGAGCAGTTCTTC.

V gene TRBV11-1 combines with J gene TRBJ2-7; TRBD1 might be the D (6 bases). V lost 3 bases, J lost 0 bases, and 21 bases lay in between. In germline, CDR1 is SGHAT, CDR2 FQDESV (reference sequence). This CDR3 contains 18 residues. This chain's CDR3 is CASSFTRQDLISSYEQYF. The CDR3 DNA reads TGTGCCAGCAGCTTTACCCGACAGGACCTAATTAGCTCCTACGAGCAGTACTTC.

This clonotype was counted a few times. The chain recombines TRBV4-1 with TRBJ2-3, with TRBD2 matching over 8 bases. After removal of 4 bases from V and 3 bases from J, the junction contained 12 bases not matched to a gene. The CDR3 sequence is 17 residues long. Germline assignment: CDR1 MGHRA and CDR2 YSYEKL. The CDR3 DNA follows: TGCGCCAGCAGCCGTAAGACTAGCGACGGGCCTACAGATACGCAGTATTTT. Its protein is CASSRKTSDGPTDTQYF.

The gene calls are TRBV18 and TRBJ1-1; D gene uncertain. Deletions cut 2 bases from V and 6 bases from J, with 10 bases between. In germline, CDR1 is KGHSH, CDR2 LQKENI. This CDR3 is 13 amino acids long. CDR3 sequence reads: CASSPGRRAEAFF. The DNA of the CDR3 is TGTGCCAGCTCACCAGGCAGGAGGGCTGAAGCTTTCTTT.

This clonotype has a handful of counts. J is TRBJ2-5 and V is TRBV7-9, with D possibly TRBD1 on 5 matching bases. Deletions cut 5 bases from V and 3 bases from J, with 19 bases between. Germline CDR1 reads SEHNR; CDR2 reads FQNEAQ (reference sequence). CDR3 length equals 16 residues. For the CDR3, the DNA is TGTGCCAGCAGCGTGGGTCCAGGGTTTATGGAAGAGACCCAGTACTTC. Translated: CASSVGPGFMEETQYF. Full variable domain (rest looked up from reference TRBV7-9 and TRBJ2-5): DTGVSQNPRHKITKRGQNVTFRCDPISEHNRLYWYRQTLGQGPEFLTYFQNEAQLEKSRLLSDRFSAERPKGSFSTLEIQRTEQGDSAMYLCASSVGPGFMEETQYFGPGTRLLVL.

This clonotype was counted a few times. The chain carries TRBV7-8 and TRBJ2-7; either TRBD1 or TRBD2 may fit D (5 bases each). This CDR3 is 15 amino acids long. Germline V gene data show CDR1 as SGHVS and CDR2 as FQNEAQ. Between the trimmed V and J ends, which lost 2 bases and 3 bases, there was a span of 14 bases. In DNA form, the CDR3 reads TGTGCCAGCAGCTTAACCGTCGGGACGGACTACGAGCAGTACTTC. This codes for CASSLTVGTDYEQYF.

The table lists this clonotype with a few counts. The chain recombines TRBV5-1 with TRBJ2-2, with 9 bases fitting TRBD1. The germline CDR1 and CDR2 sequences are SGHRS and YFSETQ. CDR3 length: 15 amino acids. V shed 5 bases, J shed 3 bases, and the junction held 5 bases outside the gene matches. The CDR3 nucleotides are TGCGCCAGCAGTTCCCGGACAGGGGACACCGGGGAGCTGTTTTTT. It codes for CASSSRTGDTGELFF. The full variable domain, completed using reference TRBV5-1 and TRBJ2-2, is KAGVTQTPRYLIKTRGQQVTLSCSPISGHRSVSWYQQTPGQGLQFLFEYFSETQRNKGNFPGRFSGRQFSNSRSEMNVSTLELGDSALYLCASSSRTGDTGELFFGEGSRLTVL.

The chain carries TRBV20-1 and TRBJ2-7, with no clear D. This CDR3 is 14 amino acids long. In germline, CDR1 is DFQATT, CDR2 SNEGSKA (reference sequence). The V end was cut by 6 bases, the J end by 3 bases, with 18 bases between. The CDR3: CSAHSGRTDYEQYF. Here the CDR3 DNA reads TGCAGTGCCCACTCCGGAAGAACGGACTACGAGCAGTACTTC.